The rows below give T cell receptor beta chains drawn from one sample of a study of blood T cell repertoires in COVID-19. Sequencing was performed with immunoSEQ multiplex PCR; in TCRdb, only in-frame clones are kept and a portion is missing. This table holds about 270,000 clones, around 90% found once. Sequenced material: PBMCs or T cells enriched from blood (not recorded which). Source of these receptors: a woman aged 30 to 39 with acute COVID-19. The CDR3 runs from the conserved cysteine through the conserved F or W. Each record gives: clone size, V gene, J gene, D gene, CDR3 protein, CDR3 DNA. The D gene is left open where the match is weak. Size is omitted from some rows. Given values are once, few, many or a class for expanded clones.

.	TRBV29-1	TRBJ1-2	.	CSVEFGYGYTF	TGCAGCGTTGAATTCGGCTATGGCTACACCTTC
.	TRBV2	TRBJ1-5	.	CATSTDSNQPQHF	TGTGCCACTTCAACAGATAGCAATCAGCCCCAGCATTTT
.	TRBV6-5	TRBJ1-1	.	CASTRQATEAFF	TGTGCCAGCACTAGACAGGCAACTGAAGCTTTCTTT
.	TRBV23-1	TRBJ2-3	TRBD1	CASSQVTGNTDTQYF	TGCGCCAGCAGTCAGGTGACAGGGAACACAGATACGCAGTATTTT
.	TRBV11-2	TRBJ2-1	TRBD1	CASSPLRDRGLNEQFF	TGTGCCAGCAGCCCGCTCCGGGACAGGGGGCTCAATGAGCAGTTCTTC
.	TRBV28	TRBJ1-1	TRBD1	CASRGTVLRDTEAFF	TGTGCCAGCAGGGGGACAGTACTTAGGGACACTGAAGCTTTCTTT
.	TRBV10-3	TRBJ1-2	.	CAIREMGLGGYTF	TGTGCCATCAGAGAAATGGGGCTTGGTGGCTACACCTTC
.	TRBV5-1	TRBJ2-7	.	CASSPGPMSDEQYF	TGCGCCAGCAGCCCCGGTCCGATGAGCGACGAGCAGTACTTC
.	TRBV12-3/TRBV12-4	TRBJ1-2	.	CASSGGRNYGYTF	TGTGCCAGCAGCGGGGGACGCAACTATGGCTACACCTTC
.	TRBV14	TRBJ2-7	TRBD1	CASSQEQGFAYEQYF	TGTGCCAGCAGCCAAGAACAGGGGTTCGCCTACGAGCAGTACTTC
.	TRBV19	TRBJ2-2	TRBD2	CASSILAGDAGELFF	TGTGCCAGTAGTATATTAGCGGGAGACGCCGGGGAGCTGTTTTTT
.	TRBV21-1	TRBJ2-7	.	CASSKRDRGYEQYF	TGTGCCAGCAGCAAAAGGGACAGGGGGTACGAGCAGTACTTC
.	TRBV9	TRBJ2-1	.	CASSVAANRNNEQFF	TGTGCCAGCAGCGTAGCCGCTAACCGCAACAATGAGCAGTTCTTC
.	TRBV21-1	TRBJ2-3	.	CASSKASSLQDTQYF	TGTGCCAGCAGCAAGGCTAGCAGCCTGCAAGATACGCAGTATTTT
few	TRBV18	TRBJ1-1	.	CASSPGSSREAFF	TGTGCCAGCTCACCAGGGTCCTCTAGGGAAGCTTTCTTT